Presented here are 15 T cell receptor beta chains from one specimen sequenced in a study of CD8 T cells in ankylosing spondylitis. MiXCR, applied by TCRdb to the 5' RACE reads, yields one record per CDR3 protein. The sample consists of some 87,000 distinct CDR3 sequences, about 9% of them appearing once. Sequenced material: blood, either unsorted or a sorted T cell fraction (not recorded which). The receptors were sampled from a male donor with ankylosing spondylitis or in good health (not recorded which).

At least ten counts were recorded for this clonotype. This sequence joins TRBV27 and TRBJ1-1, with 8 bases matching TRBD1. V lost 5 bases to trimming and J lost 2 bases; unmatched junction nucleotides: 7. Looked up from germline, CDR1 is MNHEY and CDR2 is SMNVEV (reference sequence). The CDR3 has 15 residues. CDR3 DNA: TGTGCCAGCAGTACCTACGGGACAGGAAACACTGAAGCTTTCTTT. This gives the protein CASSTYGTGNTEAFF.

This clonotype was seen ten or more times. The chain combines TRBV28 with TRBJ2-7, with 8 bases that match TRBD1. The CDR3 is made up of 15 amino acids. The trim removed 7 bases at V and 5 bases at J, leaving 13 bases unmatched. Germline loops: CDR1 MDHEN, CDR2 SYDVKM. The CDR3 is CASNHPRGLIHEQYF. In DNA, the CDR3 is TGTGCCAGCAACCACCCCAGGGGGCTAATCCACGAGCAGTACTTC. Supplemented by reference TRBV28 and TRBJ2-7, the full variable domain reads DVKVTQSSRYLVKRTGEKVFLECVQDMDHENMFWYRQDPGLGLRLIYFSYDVKMKEKGDIPEGYSVSREKKERFSLILESASTNQTSMYLCASNHPRGLIHEQYFGPGTRLTVT.

Ten or more counts support this clonotype. The rearrangement links TRBV24-1 to TRBJ2-1, with a weak D call TRBD1 (5 bases). CDR1 is KGHDR and CDR2 is SFDVKD in the germline V gene. Trimming shortened V by 3 bases and J by 4 bases, and 15 bases separated the two germline ends. This CDR3 is built from 16 residues. This CDR3 is CATSDHTDSTYNEQFF. In DNA form, the CDR3 reads TGTGCCACCAGTGATCATACAGACAGCACATACAATGAGCAGTTCTTC.

This clonotype was seen a few times. The CDR3 loop reads CASSFSAGAGTPSVRVATDTQYF. CDR3 bases: TGCGCCAGCAGCTTTAGCGCTGGGGCCGGGACGCCCAGTGTTCGGGTGGCCACAGATACGCAGTATTTT. The rearrangement joins TRBV5-1 to TRBJ2-3; D possibly uses TRBD1 or TRBD2 (5 bases each). The germline CDR1 and CDR2 sequences are SGHRS and YFSETQ. This CDR3 has 23 residues. V was shortened by 2 bases and J by 2 bases, with 36 bases between the two germline ends.

This clonotype was seen ten or more times. DNA of the CDR3: TGCAGCGTTGAAAGAGGGTACGAGCAGTACTTC. This gives the protein CSVERGYEQYF. The J gene is TRBJ2-7, the V gene TRBV29-1, with TRBD2 as a possible D gene (5 bases). This CDR3 region has 11 residues. The germline CDR1 and CDR2 sequences are SQVTM and ANQGSEA. V lost 2 bases and J 4 bases, leaving 6 bases between the germline ends.

This clonotype was recorded a few times. DNA of the CDR3: TGTGCCAGCAGCTTGGAGGCCGGACCAAAACTGTTTTTT. It encodes CASSLEAGPKLFF. The chain is built from TRBV5-5 and TRBJ1-4; D unresolved. The V gene's germline CDR1 is SGHKS and CDR2 YYEKEE (reference sequence). Between the trimmed V and J ends, which lost 0 bases and 10 bases, there was a span of 10 bases. There are 13 residues in the CDR3.

This clonotype was recorded at least ten times. V and J are TRBV20-1 and TRBJ1-2; D is uncertain. V was clipped by 0 bases and J by 4 bases, with 9 bases between them. Germline V gene lookup returns CDR1 DFQATT and CDR2 SNEGSKA (reference sequence). This CDR3 is built from 13 residues. The CDR3, as DNA: TGCAGTGCTAGAGATAGAGGGAGCTATGGCTACACCTTC. The encoded protein is CSARDRGSYGYTF.

Of note for this clonotype: The junction does not match germline at one end; this may be a read error. The rearrangement links TRBV5-1 to TRBJ2-3; D possibly corresponds to TRBD2 (6 bases). Germline V gene data show CDR1 as SGHRS and CDR2 as YFSETQ. The CDR3 sequence is 17 residues long. This chain's CDR3 is CVSSSSPGQRGTDTQYF. Here the CDR3 DNA reads TGCGTCAGCAGCTCCTCCCCCGGCCAGCGGGGCACAGATACGCAGTATTTT.

This clonotype was seen ten or more times. The chain's CDR3 is CASGAGMNSPLHF. The CDR3 bases are TGTGCCTCTGGGGCAGGGATGAATTCACCCCTCCACTTT. The chain joins TRBV7-2 to TRBJ1-6; possible D gene TRBD1, 5 bases. CDR1 and CDR2 (germline): SGHTA, FQGNSA. The V end was cut by 11 bases, the J end by 7 bases, with 15 bases between. CDR3 length: 13 amino acids. Full variable domain (rest looked up from reference TRBV7-2 and TRBJ1-6): GAGVSQSPSNKVTEKGKDVELRCDPISGHTALYWYRQSLGQGLEFLIYFQGNSAPDKSGLPSDRFSAERTGGSVSTLTIQRTQQEDSAVYLCASGAGMNSPLHFGNGTRLTVT.

At least ten counts were recorded for this clonotype. The rearrangement links TRBV3-1 to TRBJ2-1; D remains unclear. V was clipped by 0 bases and J by 7 bases, with 13 bases between them. The germline gives CDR1 LGHDT, CDR2 YNNKEL (reference sequence). The CDR3 loop spans 15 amino acids. The CDR3: CASSQDRRSGNEQFF. The CDR3, as DNA: TGTGCCAGCAGCCAAGATCGTAGAAGTGGGAATGAGCAGTTCTTC.

This clonotype was counted many times. The rearrangement links TRBV5-1 to TRBJ1-1, with 11 bases identical to TRBD1. Germline V CDR1 and CDR2: SGHRS, YFSETQ. The CDR3 sequence is 16 residues long. The trim removed 2 bases at V and 5 bases at J, leaving 8 bases unmatched. The CDR3 spells CASSFSTGTGGTEAFF. CDR3 sequence (DNA): TGCGCCAGCAGCTTTTCCACCGGGACAGGGGGTACTGAAGCTTTCTTT. The variable domain in full, completed from reference TRBV5-1 and TRBJ1-1, reads KAGVTQTPRYLIKTRGQQVTLSCSPISGHRSVSWYQQTPGQGLQFLFEYFSETQRNKGNFPGRFSGRQFSNSRSEMNVSTLELGDSALYLCASSFSTGTGGTEAFFGQGTRLTVV.

V is TRBV15 and J is TRBJ2-7; D is undetermined. CDR3 length: 14 residues. The germline gives CDR1 LNHNV, CDR2 YYDKDF (reference sequence). V shed 0 bases and J shed 2 bases, with 8 bases lying between them. CDR3 loop: CATSREYSTYEQYF. The CDR3 nucleotides read TGTGCCACCAGCAGAGAGTACTCCACCTACGAGCAGTACTTC.

This clonotype was recorded a few times. The chain couples TRBV7-8 to TRBJ1-5; 7 bases are a match to TRBD1. Unmatched junction bases numbered 6, after V lost 5 bases and J lost 2 bases. Germline V gene data show CDR1 as SGHVS and CDR2 as FQNEAQ. There are 15 residues in the CDR3. The chain's CDR3 is CASSPGQERNQPQHF. CDR3 nucleotides: TGTGCCAGCAGCCCCGGACAGGAGCGCAATCAGCCCCAGCATTTT.

This clonotype was detected ten times or more. The V gene is TRBV5-1, the J gene TRBJ2-7; D unclear. V lost 0 bases and J 3 bases, leaving 7 bases between the germline ends. This CDR3 has 13 amino acids. From germline, CDR1 is SGHRS and CDR2 YFSETQ. CDR3 loop: CASSLDMGYEQYF. The DNA of the CDR3 is TGCGCCAGCAGCTTGGATATGGGCTACGAGCAGTACTTC.

This clonotype showed up many times. The genes are TRBV12-3 or TRBV12-4 and TRBJ2-1; D uncertain. Trimming stripped 5 bases from V and 2 bases from J, with 13 bases between. CDR3 length: 15 residues. The CDR3 spells CASSPASVPYNEQFF. CDR3 sequence (DNA): TGTGCCAGCAGTCCCGCTAGTGTCCCCTACAATGAGCAGTTCTTC.